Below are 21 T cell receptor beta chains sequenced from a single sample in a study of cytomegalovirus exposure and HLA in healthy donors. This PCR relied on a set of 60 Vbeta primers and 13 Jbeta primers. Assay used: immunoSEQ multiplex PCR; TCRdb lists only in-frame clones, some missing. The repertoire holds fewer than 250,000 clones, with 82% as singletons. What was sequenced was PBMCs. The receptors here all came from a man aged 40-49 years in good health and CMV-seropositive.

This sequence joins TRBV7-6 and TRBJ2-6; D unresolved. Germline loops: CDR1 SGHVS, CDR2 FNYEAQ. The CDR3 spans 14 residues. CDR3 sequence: CAVRLATGANVLTF. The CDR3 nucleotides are TGTGCAGTAAGACTGGCCACTGGGGCCAACGTCCTGACTTTC.

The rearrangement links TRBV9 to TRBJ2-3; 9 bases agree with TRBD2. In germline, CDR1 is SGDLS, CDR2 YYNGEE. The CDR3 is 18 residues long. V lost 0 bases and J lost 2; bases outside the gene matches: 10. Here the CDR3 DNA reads TGTGCCAGCAGCGTAGGACTAGCGGACCCTACATACACAGATACGCAGTATTTT. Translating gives CASSVGLADPTYTDTQYF.

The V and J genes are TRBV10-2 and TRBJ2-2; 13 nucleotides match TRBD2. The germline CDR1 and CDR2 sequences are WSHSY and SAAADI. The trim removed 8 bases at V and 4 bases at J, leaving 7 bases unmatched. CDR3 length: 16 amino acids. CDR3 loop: CASRTSGSMTTGELFF. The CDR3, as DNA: TGCGCCAGCCGGACTAGCGGGAGTATGACCACCGGGGAGCTGTTTTTT.

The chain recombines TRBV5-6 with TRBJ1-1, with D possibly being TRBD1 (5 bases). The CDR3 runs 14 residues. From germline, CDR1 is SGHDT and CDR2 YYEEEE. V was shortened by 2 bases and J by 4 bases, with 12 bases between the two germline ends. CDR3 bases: TGTGCCAGCAGCTTAAAAGGGGTGGGCACTGAAGCTTTCTTT. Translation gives CASSLKGVGTEAFF.

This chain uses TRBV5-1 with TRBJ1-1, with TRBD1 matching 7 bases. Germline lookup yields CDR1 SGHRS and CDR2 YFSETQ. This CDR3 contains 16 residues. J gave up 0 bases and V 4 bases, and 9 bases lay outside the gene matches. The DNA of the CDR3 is TGCGCCAGCAGCGGAACAGGGGCCAACATGAACACTGAAGCTTTCTTT. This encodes CASSGTGANMNTEAFF. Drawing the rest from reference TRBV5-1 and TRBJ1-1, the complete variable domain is KAGVTQTPRYLIKTRGQQVTLSCSPISGHRSVSWYQQTPGQGLQFLFEYFSETQRNKGNFPGRFSGRQFSNSRSEMNVSTLELGDSALYLCASSGTGANMNTEAFFGQGTRLTVV.

For the CDR3, the DNA is TGTGCCAGCACCATGACAGGGGCCAACAATGAGCAGTTCTTC. Its translation: CASTMTGANNEQFF. J is TRBJ2-1 and V is TRBV9, with 8 bases matching TRBD1. This CDR3 is built from 14 residues. The trim removed 6 bases at V and 5 bases at J, leaving 7 bases unmatched. CDR1 SGDLS and CDR2 YYNGEE come from the germline V gene.

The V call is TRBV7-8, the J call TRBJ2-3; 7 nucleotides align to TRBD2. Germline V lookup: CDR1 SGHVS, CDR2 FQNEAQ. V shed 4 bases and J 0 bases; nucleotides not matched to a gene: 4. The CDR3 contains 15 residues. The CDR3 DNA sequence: TGTGCCAGCAGCTCGCGACTAGCAAGCACAGATACGCAGTATTTT. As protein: CASSSRLASTDTQYF.

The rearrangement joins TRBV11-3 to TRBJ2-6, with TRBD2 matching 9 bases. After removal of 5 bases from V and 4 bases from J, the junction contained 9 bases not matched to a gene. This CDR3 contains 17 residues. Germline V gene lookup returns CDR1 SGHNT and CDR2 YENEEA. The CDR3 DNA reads TGTGCCAGCAGCCCGGTTAGCGGGAGATCAGGGGCCAACGTCCTGACTTTC. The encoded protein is CASSPVSGRSGANVLTF.

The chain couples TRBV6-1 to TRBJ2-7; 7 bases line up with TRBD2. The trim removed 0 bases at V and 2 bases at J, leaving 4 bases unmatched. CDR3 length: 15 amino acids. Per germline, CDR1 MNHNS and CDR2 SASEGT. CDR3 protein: CASSEATGGTYEQYF. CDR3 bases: TGTGCCAGCAGTGAAGCTACGGGGGGTACCTACGAGCAGTACTTC.

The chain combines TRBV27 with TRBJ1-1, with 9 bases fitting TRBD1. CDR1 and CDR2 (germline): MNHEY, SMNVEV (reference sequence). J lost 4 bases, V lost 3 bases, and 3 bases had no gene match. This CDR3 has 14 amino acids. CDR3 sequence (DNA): TGTGCCAGCAGTTTTACGGGACAGGGCACTGAAGCTTTCTTT. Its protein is CASSFTGQGTEAFF.

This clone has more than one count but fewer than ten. Here the CDR3 DNA reads TGCGCCAGCAGCTTCGAACTCTCCTTGAACACTGAAGCTTTCTTT. Amino acids: CASSFELSLNTEAFF. This chain uses TRBV5-1 with TRBJ1-1; D is undetermined. The CDR3 consists of 15 residues. Germline CDR1 and CDR2: SGHRS and YFSETQ. Trimming removed 2 bases from V and 0 bases from J, with 11 bases in between.

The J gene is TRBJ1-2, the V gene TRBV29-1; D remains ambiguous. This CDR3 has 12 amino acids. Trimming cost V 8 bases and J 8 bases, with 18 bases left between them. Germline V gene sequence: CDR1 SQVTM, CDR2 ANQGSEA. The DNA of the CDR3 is TGCAGCTCTGACGGAGGCGTGGACGGCTACACCTTC. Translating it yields CSSDGGVDGYTF.

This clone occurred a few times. CDR3 sequence (DNA): TGTGCCCGCTGGGCGAAGACCCAGTACTTC. As protein: CARWAKTQYF. The chain joins TRBV21-1 to TRBJ2-5; the table assigns TRBD1, which was not confirmed against the DNA. TRBV21-1 is described as a pseudogene. The CDR3 is made up of 10 amino acids.

For the CDR3, the DNA is TGCGCCAGCAGCTTTACTAGCGGGAGGGGCACAGATACGCAGTATTTT. This gives the protein CASSFTSGRGTDTQYF. This sequence joins TRBV5-1 and TRBJ2-3, with 13 bases identical to TRBD2. This CDR3 spans 16 amino acids. With 2 bases clipped from V and 1 base from J, the junction kept 1 base outside the gene matches. From germline, CDR1 is SGHRS and CDR2 YFSETQ.

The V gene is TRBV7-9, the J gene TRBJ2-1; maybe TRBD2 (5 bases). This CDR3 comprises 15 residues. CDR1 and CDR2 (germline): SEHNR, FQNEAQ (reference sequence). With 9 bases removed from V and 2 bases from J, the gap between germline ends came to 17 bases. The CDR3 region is CASPHGSHAYNEQFF. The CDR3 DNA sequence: TGTGCCAGTCCCCATGGGAGTCACGCCTACAATGAGCAGTTCTTC.

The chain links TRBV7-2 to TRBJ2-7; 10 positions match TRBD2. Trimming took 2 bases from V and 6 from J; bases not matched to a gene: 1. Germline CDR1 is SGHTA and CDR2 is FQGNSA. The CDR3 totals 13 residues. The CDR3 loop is CASSLIAGGEQYV. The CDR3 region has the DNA TGTGCCAGCAGCTTAATAGCGGGAGGCGAGCAGTACGTC.

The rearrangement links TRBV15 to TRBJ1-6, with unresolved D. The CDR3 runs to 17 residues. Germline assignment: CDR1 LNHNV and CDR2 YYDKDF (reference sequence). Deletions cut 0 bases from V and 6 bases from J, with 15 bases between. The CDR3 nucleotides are TGTGCCACCAGCAGAGATAGAGCTGGAGGGTTTAATTCACCCCTCCACTTT. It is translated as CATSRDRAGGFNSPLHF.

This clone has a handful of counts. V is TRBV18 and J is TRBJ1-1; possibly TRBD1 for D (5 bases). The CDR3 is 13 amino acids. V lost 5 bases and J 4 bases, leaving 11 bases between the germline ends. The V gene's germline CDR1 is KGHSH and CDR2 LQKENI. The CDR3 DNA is TGTGCCAGCTCATACCTCCAGGGCACTGAAGCTTTCTTT. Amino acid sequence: CASSYLQGTEAFF. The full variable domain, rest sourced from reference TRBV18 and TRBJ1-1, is NAGVMQNPRHLVRRRGQEARLRCSPMKGHSHVYWYRQLPEEGLKFMVYLQKENIIDESGMPKERFSAEFPKEGPSILRIQQVVRGDSAAYFCASSYLQGTEAFFGQGTRLTVV.

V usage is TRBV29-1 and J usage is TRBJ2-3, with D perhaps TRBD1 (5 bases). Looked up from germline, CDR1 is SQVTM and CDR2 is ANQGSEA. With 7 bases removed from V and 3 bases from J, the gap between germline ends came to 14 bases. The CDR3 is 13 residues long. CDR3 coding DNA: TGCAGCGAGACAGTTCATGGGACAGATACGCAGTATTTT. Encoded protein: CSETVHGTDTQYF.

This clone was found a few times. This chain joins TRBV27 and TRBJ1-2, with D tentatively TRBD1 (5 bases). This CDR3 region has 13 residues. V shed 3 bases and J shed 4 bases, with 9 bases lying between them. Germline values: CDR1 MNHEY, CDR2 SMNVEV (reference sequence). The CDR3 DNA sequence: TGTGCCAGCAGTTTGCAGGGCGGCTATGGCTACACCTTC. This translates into CASSLQGGYGYTF.

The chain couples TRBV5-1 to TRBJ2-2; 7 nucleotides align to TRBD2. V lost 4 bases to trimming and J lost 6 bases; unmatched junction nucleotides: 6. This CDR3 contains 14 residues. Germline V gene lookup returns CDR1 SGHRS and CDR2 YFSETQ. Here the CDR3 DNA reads TGCGCCAGCAGCCAGGTCCGGGGGGCCGGGGAGCTGTTTTTT. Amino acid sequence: CASSQVRGAGELFF.